The clone carrying this T cell receptor beta chain has ten or more counts. The CDR3 is 13 amino acids. Germline V gene lookup returns CDR1 LNHDA and CDR2 SQIVND (reference sequence). V lost 10 bases and J 4 bases, leaving 14 bases between the germline ends. In TCRdb, the 5' RACE reads were re-called with MiXCR into one record per CDR3 protein. The profile shows some 40,000 distinct CDR3 sequences, 5% to 6.5% of them singletons. The record originates from a study of early T cells in non-severe SARS-CoV-2 infection. V and J are TRBV19 and TRBJ1-5, with D uncertain. The clonotype comes from an adult who was a healthcare worker with PCR-confirmed SARS-CoV-2 infection or an uninfected control (not recorded which). The sample here was whole blood, taken at baseline. The CDR3 reads CATKRGDNQPQHF. The CDR3 DNA is TGTGCCACCAAAAGAGGCGATAATCAGCCCCAGCATTTT.